This T cell receptor (beta chain) was identified in a study of OX40 agonist ivuxolimab in advanced cancers. Turning to the study itself: Patients undergoing dose escalation presented with hepatocellular carcinoma, melanoma, renal cell or head and neck cancer. Averaging roughly 60 years in age, with a range of about 23 to 79, the cohort was about 86% male. Past anti-PD-1, anti-PD-L1 or anti-CTLA-4 therapy was accepted, and 40% had received some.

The CDR3 has 11 residues. Trimming pared 3 bases from V and 4 bases from J, leaving 2 bases between. Germline CDR1 is KGHSH and CDR2 is LQKENI. The table came from immunoSEQ multiplex PCR; TCRdb's copy has only in-frame clones and leaves some out. The sample includes about 73,000 clones, approximately 92% of them seen just once. This clone has just a few counts. This specimen was CD4+ or CD8+ T cells sorted from blood, taken in a trial of the OX40 agonist ivuxolimab. This sequence originates from an adult with an advanced solid tumor such as melanoma, head and neck, liver or kidney cancer. The J gene is TRBJ2-3, the V gene TRBV18; D uncertain. DNA for the CDR3: TGTGCCAGCTCACCGGCAGATACGCAGTATTTT. Amino acids: CASSPADTQYF.